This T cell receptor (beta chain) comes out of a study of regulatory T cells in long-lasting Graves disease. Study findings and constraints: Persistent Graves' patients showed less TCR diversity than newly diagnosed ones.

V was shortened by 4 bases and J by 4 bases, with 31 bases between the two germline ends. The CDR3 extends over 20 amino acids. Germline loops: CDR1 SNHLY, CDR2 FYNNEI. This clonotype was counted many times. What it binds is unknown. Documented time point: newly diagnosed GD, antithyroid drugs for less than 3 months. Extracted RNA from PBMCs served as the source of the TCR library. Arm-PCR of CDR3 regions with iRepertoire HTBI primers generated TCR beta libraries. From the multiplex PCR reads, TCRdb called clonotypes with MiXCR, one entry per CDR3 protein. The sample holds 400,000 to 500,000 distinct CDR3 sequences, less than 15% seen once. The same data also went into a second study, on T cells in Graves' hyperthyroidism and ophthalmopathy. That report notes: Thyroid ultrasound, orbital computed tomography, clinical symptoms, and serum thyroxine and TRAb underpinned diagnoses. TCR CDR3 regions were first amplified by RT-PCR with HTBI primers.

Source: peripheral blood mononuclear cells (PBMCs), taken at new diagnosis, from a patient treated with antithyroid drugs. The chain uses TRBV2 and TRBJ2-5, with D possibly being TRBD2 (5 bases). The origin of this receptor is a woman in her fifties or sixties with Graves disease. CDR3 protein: CASSVRWMAGVPIKLETQYF. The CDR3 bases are TGTGCCAGCAGTGTCCGGTGGATGGCGGGTGTCCCGATTAAACTAGAGACCCAGTACTTC.